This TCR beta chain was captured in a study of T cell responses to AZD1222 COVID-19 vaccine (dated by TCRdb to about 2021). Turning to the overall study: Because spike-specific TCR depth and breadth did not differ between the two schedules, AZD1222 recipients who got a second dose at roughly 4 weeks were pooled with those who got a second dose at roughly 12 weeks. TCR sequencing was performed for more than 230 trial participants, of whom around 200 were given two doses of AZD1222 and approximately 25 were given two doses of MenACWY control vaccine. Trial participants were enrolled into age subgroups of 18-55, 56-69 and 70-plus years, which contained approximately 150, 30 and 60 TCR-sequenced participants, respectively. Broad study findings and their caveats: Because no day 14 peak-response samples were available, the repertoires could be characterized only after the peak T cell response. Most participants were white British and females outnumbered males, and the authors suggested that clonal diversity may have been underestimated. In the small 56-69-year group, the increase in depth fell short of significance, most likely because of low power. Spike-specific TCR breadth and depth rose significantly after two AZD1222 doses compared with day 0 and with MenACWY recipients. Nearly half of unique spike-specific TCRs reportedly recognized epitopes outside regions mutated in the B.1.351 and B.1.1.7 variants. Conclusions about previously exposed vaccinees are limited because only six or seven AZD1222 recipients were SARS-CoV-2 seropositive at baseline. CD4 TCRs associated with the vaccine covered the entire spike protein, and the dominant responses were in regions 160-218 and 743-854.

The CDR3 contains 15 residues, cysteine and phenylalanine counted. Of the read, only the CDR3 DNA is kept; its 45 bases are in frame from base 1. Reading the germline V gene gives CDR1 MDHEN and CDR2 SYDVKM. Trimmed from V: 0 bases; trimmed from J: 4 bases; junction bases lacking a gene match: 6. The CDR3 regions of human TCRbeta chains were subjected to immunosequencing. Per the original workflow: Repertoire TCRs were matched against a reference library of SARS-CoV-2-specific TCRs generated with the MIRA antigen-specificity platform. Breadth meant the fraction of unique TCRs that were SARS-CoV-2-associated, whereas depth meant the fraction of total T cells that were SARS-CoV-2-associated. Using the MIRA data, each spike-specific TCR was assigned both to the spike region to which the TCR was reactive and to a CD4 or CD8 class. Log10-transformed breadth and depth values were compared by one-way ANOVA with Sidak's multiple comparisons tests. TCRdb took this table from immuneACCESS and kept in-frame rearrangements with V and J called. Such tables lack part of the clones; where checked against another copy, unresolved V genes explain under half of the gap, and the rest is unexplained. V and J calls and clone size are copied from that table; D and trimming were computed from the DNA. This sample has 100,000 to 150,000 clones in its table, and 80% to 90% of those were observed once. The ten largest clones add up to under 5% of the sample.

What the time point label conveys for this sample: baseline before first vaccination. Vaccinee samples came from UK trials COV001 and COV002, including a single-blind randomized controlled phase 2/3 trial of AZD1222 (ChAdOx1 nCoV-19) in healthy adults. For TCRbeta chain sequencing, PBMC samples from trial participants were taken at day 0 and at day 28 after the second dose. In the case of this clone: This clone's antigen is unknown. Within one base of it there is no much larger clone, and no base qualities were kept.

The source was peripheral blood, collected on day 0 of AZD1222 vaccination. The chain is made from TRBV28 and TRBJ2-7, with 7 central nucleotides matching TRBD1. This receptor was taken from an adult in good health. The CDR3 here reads CASSLWDRSNYEQYF. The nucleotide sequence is TGTGCCAGCAGTTTATGGGACAGGTCTAATTACGAGCAGTACTTC.